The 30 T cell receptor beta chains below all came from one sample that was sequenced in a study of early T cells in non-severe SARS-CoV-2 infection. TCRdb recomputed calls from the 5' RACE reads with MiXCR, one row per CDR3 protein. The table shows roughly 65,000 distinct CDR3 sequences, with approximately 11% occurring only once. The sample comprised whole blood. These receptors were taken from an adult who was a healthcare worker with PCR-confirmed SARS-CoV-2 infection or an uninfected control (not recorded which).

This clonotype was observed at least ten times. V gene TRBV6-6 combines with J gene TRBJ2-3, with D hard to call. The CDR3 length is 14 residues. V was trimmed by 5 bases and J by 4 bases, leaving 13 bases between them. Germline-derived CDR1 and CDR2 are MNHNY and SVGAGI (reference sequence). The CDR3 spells CASSPRLLPDTQYF. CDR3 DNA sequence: TGTGCCAGCAGTCCCCGACTGCTCCCAGATACGCAGTATTTT.

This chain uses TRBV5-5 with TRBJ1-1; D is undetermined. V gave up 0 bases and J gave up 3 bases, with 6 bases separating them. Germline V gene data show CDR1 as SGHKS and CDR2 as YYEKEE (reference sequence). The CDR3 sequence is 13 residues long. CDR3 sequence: CASSLDSHTEAFF. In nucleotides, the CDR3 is TGTGCCAGCAGCTTGGACAGCCACACTGAAGCTTTCTTT.

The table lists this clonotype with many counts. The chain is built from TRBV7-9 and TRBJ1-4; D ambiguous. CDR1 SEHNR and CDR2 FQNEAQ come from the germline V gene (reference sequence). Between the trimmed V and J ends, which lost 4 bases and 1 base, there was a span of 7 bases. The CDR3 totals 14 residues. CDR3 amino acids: CASSSHITNEKLFF. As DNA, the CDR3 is TGTGCCAGCAGCTCCCACATAACTAATGAAAAACTGTTTTTT. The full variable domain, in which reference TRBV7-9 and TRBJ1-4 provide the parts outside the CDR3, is DTGVSQNPRHKITKRGQNVTFRCDPISEHNRLYWYRQTLGQGPEFLTYFQNEAQLEKSRLLSDRFSAERPKGSFSTLEIQRTEQGDSAMYLCASSSHITNEKLFFGSGTQLSVL.

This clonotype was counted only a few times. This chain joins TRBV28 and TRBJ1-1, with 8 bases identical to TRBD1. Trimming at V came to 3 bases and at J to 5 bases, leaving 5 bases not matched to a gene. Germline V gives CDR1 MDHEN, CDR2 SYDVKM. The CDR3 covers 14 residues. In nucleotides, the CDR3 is TGTGCCAGCAGTTTGGTGAGGACAGGGACTGAAGCTTTCTTT. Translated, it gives CASSLVRTGTEAFF. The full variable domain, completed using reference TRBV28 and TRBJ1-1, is DVKVTQSSRYLVKRTGEKVFLECVQDMDHENMFWYRQDPGLGLRLIYFSYDVKMKEKGDIPEGYSVSREKKERFSLILESASTNQTSMYLCASSLVRTGTEAFFGQGTRLTVV.

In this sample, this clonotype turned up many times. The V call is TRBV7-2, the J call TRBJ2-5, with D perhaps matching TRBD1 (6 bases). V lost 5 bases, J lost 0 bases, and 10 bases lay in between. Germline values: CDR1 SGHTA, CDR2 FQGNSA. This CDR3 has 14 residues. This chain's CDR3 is CASSPGTHQETQYF. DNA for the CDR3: TGTGCCAGCAGCCCAGGGACACACCAAGAGACCCAGTACTTC.

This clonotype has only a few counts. DNA of the CDR3: TGTGCCAGCAGCTTCGGGACAGCGTACTCTGGGGCCAACGTCCTGACTTTC. It specifies CASSFGTAYSGANVLTF. The rearrangement uses TRBV11-2 and TRBJ2-6, with TRBD1 identical over 7 bases. This CDR3 contains 17 residues. V gave up 3 bases and J gave up 0 bases; unmatched junction bases: 5. Germline V gene data show CDR1 as SGHAT and CDR2 as FQNNGV.

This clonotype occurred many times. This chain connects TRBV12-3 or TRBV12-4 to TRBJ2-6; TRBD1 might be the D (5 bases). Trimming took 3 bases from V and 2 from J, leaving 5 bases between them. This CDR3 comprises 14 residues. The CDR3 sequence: CASSFRAGANVLTF. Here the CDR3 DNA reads TGTGCCAGCAGTTTCAGGGCTGGGGCCAACGTCCTGACTTTC.

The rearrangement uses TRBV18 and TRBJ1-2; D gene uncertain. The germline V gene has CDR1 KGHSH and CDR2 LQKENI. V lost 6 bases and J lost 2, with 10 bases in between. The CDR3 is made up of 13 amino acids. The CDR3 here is CASSPDGNYGYTF. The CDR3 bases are TGTGCCAGCTCCCCGGACGGCAACTATGGCTACACCTTC.

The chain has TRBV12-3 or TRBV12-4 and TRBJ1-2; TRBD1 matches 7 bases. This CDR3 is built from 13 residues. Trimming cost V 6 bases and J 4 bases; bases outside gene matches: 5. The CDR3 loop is CASSPGQIYGYTF. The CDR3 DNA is TGTGCCAGCAGCCCGGGACAGATCTATGGCTACACCTTC.

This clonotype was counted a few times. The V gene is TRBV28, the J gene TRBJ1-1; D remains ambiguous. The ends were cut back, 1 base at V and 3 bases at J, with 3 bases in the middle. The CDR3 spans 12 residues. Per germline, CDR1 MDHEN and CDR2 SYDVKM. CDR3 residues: CASSLSHTEAFF. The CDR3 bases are TGTGCCAGCAGTTTATCGCACACTGAAGCTTTCTTT.

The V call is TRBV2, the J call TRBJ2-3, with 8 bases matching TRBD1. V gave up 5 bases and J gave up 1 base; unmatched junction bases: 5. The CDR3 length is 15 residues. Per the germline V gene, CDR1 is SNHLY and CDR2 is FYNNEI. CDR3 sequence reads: CASSRQGTRTDTQYF. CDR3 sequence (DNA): TGTGCCAGCAGTAGACAGGGGACTCGCACAGATACGCAGTATTTT.

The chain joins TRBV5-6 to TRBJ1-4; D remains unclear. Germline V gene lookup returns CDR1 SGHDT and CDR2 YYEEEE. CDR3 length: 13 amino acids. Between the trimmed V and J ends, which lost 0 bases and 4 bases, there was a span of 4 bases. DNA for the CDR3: TGTGCCAGCAGCTTGGCTATTAATGAAAAACTGTTTTTT. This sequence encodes CASSLAINEKLFF.

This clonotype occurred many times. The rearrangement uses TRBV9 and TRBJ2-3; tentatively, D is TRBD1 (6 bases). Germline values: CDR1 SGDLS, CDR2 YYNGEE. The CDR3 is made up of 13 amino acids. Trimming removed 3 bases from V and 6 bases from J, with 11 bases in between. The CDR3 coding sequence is TGTGCCAGCAGCGGAAGCACAGGGGATACGCAGTATTTT. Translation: CASSGSTGDTQYF.

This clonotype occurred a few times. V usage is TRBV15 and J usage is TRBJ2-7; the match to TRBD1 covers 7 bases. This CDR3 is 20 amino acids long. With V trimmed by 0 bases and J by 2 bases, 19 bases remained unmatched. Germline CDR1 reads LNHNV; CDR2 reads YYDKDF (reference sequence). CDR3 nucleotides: TGTGCCACCAGCAGAGAGCCGGTGGACCCCCGAAGGCAGGGGGCCTACGAGCAGTACTTC. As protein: CATSREPVDPRRQGAYEQYF.

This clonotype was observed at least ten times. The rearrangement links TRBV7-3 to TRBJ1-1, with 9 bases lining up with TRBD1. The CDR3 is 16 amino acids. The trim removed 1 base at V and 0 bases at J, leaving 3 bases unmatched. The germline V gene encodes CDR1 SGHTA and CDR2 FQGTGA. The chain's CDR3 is CASSLIGTGMNTEAFF. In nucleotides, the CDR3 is TGTGCCAGCAGCTTAATTGGGACAGGGATGAACACTGAAGCTTTCTTT.

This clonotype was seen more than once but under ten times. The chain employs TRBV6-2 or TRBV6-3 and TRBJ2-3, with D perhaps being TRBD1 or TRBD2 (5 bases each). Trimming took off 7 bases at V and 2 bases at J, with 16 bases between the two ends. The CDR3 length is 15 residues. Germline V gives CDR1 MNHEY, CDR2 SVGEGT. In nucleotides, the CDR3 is TGTGCCAGCAAACGGGGCGAACTTCACACAGATACGCAGTATTTT. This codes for CASKRGELHTDTQYF.

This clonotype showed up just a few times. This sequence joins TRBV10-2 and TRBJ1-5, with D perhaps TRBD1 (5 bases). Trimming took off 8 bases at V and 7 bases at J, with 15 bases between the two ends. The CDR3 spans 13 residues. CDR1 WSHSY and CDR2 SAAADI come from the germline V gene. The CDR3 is CASGARQGQPQHF. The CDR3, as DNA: TGCGCCAGCGGAGCGCGGCAGGGCCAGCCCCAGCATTTT.

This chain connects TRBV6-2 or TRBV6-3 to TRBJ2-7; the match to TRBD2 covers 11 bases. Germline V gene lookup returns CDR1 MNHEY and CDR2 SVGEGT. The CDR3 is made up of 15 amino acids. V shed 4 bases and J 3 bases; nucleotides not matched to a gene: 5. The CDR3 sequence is CASSSPLAGVYEQYF. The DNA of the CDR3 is TGTGCCAGCAGTTCCCCACTAGCGGGAGTCTACGAGCAGTACTTC.

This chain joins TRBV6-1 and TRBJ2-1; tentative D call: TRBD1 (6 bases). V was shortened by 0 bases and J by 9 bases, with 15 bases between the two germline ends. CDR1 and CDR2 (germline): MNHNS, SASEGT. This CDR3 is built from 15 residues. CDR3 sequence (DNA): TGTGCCAGCAGTGAAGCTGAGGGGGTCATCAGTGAGCAGTTCTTC. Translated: CASSEAEGVISEQFF.

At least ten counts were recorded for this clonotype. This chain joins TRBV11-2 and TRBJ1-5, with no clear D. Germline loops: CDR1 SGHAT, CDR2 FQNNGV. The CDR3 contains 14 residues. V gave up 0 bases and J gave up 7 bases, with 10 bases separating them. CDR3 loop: CASSLDLAPQPQHF. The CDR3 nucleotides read TGTGCCAGCAGCTTAGATCTGGCACCCCAGCCCCAGCATTTT.

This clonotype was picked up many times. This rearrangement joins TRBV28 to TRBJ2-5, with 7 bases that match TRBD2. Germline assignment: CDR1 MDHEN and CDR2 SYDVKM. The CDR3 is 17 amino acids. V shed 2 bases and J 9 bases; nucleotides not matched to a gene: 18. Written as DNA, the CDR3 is TGTGCCAGCAGTTTAATGGTTGGCGGGAGTATCCTATGGGCCCAGTACTTC. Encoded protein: CASSLMVGGSILWAQYF. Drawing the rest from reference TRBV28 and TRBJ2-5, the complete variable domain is DVKVTQSSRYLVKRTGEKVFLECVQDMDHENMFWYRQDPGLGLRLIYFSYDVKMKEKGDIPEGYSVSREKKERFSLILESASTNQTSMYLCASSLMVGGSILWAQYFGPGTRLLVL.

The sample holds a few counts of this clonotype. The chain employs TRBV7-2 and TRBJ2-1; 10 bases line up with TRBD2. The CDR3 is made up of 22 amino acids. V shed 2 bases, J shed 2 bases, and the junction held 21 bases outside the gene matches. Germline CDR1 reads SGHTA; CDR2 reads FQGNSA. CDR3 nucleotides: TGTGCCAGCAGCTTATTGCACACCTTTATCCCAAGCGGGAGGGTTACCTACAATGAGCAGTTCTTC. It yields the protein CASSLLHTFIPSGRVTYNEQFF.

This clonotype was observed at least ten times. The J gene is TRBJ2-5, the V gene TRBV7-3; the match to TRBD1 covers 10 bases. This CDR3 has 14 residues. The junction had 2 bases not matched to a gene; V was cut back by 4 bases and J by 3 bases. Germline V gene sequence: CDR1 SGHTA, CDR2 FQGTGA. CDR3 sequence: CASSYGTGEETQYF. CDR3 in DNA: TGTGCCAGCAGCTACGGGACAGGGGAAGAGACCCAGTACTTC.

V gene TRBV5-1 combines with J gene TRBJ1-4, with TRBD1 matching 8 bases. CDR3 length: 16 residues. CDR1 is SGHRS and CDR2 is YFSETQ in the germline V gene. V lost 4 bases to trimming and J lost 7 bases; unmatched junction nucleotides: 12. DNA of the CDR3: TGCGCCAGCAGCCTGGGAGACGGGACAGGAAGTGAAAAACTGTTTTTT. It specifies CASSLGDGTGSEKLFF.

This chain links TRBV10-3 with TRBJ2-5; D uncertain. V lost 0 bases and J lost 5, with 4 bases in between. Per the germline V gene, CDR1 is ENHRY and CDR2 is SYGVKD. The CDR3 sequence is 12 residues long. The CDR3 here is CAISESRETQYF. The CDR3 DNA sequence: TGTGCCATCAGTGAGTCGAGGGAGACCCAGTACTTC.

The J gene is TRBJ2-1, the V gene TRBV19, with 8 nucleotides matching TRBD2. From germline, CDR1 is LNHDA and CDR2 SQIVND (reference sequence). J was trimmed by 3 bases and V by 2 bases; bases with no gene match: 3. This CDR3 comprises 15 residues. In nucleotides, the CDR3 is TGTGCCAGTAGTATACCGGGACTAGGCTACAATGAGCAGTTCTTC. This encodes CASSIPGLGYNEQFF.

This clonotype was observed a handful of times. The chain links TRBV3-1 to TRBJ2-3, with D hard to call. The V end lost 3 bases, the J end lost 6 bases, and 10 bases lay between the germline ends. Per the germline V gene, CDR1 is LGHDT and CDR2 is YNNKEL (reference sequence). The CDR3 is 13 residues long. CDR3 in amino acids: CASSHKGSDTQYF. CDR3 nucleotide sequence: TGTGCCAGCAGCCACAAAGGGTCGGATACGCAGTATTTT.

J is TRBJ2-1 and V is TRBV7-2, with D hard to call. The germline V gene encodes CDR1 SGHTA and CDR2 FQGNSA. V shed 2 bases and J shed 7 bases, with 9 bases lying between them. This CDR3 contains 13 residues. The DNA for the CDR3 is TGTGCCAGCAGCTTACAATGGTCTAATGAGCAGTTCTTC. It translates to CASSLQWSNEQFF.

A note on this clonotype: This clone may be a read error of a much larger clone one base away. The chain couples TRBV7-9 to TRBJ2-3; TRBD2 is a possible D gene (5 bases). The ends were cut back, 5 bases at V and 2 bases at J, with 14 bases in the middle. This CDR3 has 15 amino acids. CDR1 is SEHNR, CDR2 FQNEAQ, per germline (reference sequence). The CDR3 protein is CASSQAAEVTDTQYF. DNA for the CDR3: TGTGCCAGCAGCCAAGCGGCTGAAGTCACAGATACGCAGTATTTT.

DNA of the CDR3: TGCAGTGCTAGTTCTAGCACAGATACGCAGTATTTT. Its protein is CSASSSTDTQYF. This sequence joins TRBV20-1 and TRBJ2-3; D is uncertain. The CDR3 length is 12 residues. The ends were cut back, 3 bases at V and 0 bases at J, with 4 bases in the middle. Germline loops: CDR1 DFQATT, CDR2 SNEGSKA (reference sequence).